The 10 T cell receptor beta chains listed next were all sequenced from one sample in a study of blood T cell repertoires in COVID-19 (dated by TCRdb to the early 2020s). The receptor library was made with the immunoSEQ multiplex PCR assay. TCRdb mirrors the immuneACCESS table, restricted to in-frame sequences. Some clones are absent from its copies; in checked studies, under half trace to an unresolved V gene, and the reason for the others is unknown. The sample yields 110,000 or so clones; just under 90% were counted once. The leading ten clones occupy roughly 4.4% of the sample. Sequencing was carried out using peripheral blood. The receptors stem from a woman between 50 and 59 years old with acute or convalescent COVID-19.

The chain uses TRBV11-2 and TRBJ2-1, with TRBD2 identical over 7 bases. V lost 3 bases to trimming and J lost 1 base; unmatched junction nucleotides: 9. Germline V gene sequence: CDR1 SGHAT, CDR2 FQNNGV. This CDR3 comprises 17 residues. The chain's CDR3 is CASSLGVRRESYNEQFF. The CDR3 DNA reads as TGTGCCAGCAGCTTGGGGGTACGGCGGGAGTCCTACAATGAGCAGTTCTTC.

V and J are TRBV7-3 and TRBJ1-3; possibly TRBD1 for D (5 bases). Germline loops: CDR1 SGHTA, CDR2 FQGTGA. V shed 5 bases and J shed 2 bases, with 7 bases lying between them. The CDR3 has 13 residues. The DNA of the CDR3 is TGTGCCAGCAGCCTAGGGGCTGGAAACACCATATATTTT. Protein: CASSLGAGNTIYF.

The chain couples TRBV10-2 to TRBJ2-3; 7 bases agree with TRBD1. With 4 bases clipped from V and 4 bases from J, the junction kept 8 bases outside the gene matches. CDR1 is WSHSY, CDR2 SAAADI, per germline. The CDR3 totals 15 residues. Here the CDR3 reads CASSAYNRGPDTQYF. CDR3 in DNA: TGCGCCAGCAGTGCCTATAACAGGGGACCAGATACGCAGTATTTT.

The CDR3 loop reads CASSPSRAYNSPLHF. In nucleotides, the CDR3 is TGCGCCAGCAGCCCCTCCAGGGCCTATAATTCACCCCTCCACTTT. This chain joins TRBV5-1 and TRBJ1-6; D may be TRBD1 (5 bases). This CDR3 has 15 amino acids. Trimming removed 4 bases at V and 2 bases at J, with 10 bases between. The V gene's germline CDR1 is SGHRS and CDR2 YFSETQ.

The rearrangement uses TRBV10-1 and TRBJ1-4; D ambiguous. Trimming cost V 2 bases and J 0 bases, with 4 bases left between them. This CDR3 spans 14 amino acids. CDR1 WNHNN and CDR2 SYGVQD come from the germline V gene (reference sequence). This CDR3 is CASSEDSTNEKLFF. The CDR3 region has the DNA TGCGCCAGCAGTGAGGACTCAACTAATGAAAAACTGTTTTTT.

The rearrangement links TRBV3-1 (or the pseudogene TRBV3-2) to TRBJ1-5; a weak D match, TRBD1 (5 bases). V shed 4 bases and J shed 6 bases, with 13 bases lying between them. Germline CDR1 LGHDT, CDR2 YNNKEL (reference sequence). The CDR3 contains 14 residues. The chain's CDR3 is CASSLAGDSQPQHF. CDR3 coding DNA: TGTGCCAGCAGCCTTGCGGGGGATAGTCAGCCCCAGCATTTT.

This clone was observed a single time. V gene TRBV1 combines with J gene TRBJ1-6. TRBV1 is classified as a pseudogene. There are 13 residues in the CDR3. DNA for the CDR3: TGCACCAGCAGGTATCCACCGGGGTCACCCCTCCACTTT. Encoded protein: CTSRYPPGSPLHF.

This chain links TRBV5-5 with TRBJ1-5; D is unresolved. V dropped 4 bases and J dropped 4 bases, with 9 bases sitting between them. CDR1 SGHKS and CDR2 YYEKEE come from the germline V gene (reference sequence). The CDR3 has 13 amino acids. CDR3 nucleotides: TGTGCCAGCAGCGCGGGAAGAAATCAGCCCCAGCATTTT. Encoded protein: CASSAGRNQPQHF. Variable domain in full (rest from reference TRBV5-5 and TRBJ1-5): DAGVTQSPTHLIKTRGQQVTLRCSPISGHKSVSWYQQVLGQGPQFIFQYYEKEERGRGNFPDRFSARQFPNYSSELNVNALLLGDSALYLCASSAGRNQPQHFGDGTRLSIL.

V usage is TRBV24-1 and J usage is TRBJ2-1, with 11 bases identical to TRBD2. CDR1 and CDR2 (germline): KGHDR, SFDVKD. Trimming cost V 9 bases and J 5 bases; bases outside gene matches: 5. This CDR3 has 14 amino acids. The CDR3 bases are TGTGCCACCCGGGGACTAGCGGAACACAATGAGCAGTTCTTC. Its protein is CATRGLAEHNEQFF.

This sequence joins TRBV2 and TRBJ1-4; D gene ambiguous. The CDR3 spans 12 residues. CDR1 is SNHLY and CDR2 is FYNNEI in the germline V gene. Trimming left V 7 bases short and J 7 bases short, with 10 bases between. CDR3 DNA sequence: TGTGCCAGCACTCGGGAGATTGAAAAACTGTTTTTT. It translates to CASTREIEKLFF. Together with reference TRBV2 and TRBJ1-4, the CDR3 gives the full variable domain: EPEVTQTPSHQVTQMGQEVILRCVPISNHLYFYWYRQILGQKVEFLVSFYNNEISEKSEIFDDQFSVERPDGSNFTLKIRSTKLEDSAMYFCASTREIEKLFFGSGTQLSVL.